This T cell receptor beta chain was sequenced in a study of neoadjuvant nivolumab and ipilimumab in lung cancer. Study as a whole: Patients got nivolumab 3 mg/kg on days 1, 15 and 29; combination added ipilimumab 1 mg/kg day 1.

Study-wide findings and caveats: Pretherapy blood TCR richness correlated positively with resected tumor richness. Only two of four nivolumab-treated tumors gained richness and clonality by surgery.

Notes on this clone: The antigen is not known.

Germline loops: CDR1 KGHSH, CDR2 LQKENI. V shed 3 bases and J shed 5 bases, with 14 bases lying between them. There are 15 residues in the CDR3. Sequenced by immunoSEQ multiplex PCR; TCRdb stores in-frame clones only, minus some. This table has tens of thousands of clones, around 88% appearing once. This specimen was blood, taken before neoadjuvant nivolumab, alone or with ipilimumab. The chain carries TRBV18 and TRBJ1-5, with TRBD1 as a possible D gene (5 bases). This clonotype was obtained from an adult with non-small cell lung cancer. Some clones in this sample may be carry-over from other donors' samples. The CDR3 region is CASSPEGNRDQPQHF. The CDR3 nucleotides are TGTGCCAGCTCACCGGAGGGGAACAGAGATCAGCCCCAGCATTTT.